This TCR beta chain was profiled in a study of blood T cell repertoires in COVID-19. Authors' processing steps: Amplification of reference gene primers was used by the study to estimate nucleated cell counts. TCRdb's copy holds only in-frame clones and misses some; the assay was immunoSEQ multiplex PCR. The V and J calls and clone size are taken from that table; D and trimming were inferred from the DNA. This sample has some 330,000 clones, with approximately 89% found just once. CDR3 size: 14 residues. Germline V gene lookup returns CDR1 SGHDT and CDR2 YYEEEE. V was trimmed by 1 base and J by 7 bases, leaving 12 bases between them. All enrollees were about 18 to 89 years old and from roughly 26 US areas. Participants' reported clinical history set cohort assignment. This clone was seen more than once but under ten times.

The sample consisted of PBMCs or T cells enriched from blood (not recorded which). The rearrangement joins TRBV5-6 to TRBJ1-5; D may be TRBD1 (5 bases). The source of this sequence is a man aged 25-40 years who had recovered from COVID-19. The CDR3 nucleotides read TGTGCCAGCAGCTTGTATCGACAGAACCAGCCCCAGCATTTT. Encoded protein: CASSLYRQNQPQHF.